The 17 T cell receptor beta chains below were found in one sample sequenced in a study of shared clonotypes between healthy human individuals. Sequencing was performed with immunoSEQ multiplex PCR; in TCRdb, only in-frame clones are kept and a portion is missing. The table records about 980,000 clones, about 80% of them present only once. Source material: memory CD4+ T cells sorted from blood. Noted subset: CD45RA-negative fraction. Every receptor here comes from a man aged 18 to 29 in good health.

This chain uses TRBV5-4 with TRBJ1-3; D gene uncertain. The CDR3 has 14 amino acids. V was trimmed by 6 bases and J by 0 bases, leaving 10 bases between them. Germline V lookup: CDR1 SGHNT, CDR2 YYREEE (reference sequence). CDR3 DNA: TGTGCCAGCACCCCGGGCGTCTCTGGAAACACCATATATTTT. As protein: CASTPGVSGNTIYF.

This clone appeared a few times. J is TRBJ1-1 and V is TRBV19, with D hard to call. V was cut by 7 bases and J by 4 bases, with 13 bases left in between. CDR3 length equals 13 residues. Per germline, CDR1 LNHDA and CDR2 SQIVND (reference sequence). CDR3 nucleotide sequence: TGTGCCAGTACTAGGGTTAAGGGCACTGAAGCTTTCTTT. This gives the protein CASTRVKGTEAFF.

Concerning this clone: This sample includes further DNA sequences coding for the same CDR3. The CDR3 sequence: CASSLDGQGPYEQYF. DNA of the CDR3: TGCGCCAGCAGCTTGGACGGGCAGGGACCCTACGAGCAGTACTTC. This chain links TRBV5-1 with TRBJ2-7; D tentatively reads TRBD1 or TRBD2 (5 bases each). This CDR3 is built from 15 residues. V dropped 0 bases and J dropped 2 bases, with 12 bases sitting between them. From germline, CDR1 is SGHRS and CDR2 YFSETQ.

The chain links TRBV28 to TRBJ1-5; D may be TRBD1 (6 bases). The germline V gene has CDR1 MDHEN and CDR2 SYDVKM. Deletions cut 9 bases from V and 6 bases from J, with 12 bases between. The CDR3 covers 12 residues. DNA of the CDR3: TGTGCCAGTGGGGGGCCGGGTCAGCCCCAGCATTTT. Translation: CASGGPGQPQHF.

The chain is built from TRBV19 and TRBJ2-3, with D hard to call. V was cut by 3 bases and J by 6 bases, with 10 bases left in between. Germline CDR1 is LNHDA and CDR2 is SQIVND (reference sequence). The CDR3 consists of 13 residues. In nucleotides, the CDR3 is TGTGCCAGTAGTATTCGTGTGCCCGATACGCAGTATTTT. Amino acid sequence: CASSIRVPDTQYF.

This clone was observed a few times. The chain carries TRBV15 and TRBJ1-4; possible D gene TRBD1, 5 bases. This CDR3 contains 15 residues. Deletions cut 0 bases from V and 5 bases from J, with 10 bases between. CDR1 and CDR2 from the germline V gene are LNHNV and YYDKDF (reference sequence). CDR3: CATSRDRQKNEKLFF. The CDR3 DNA reads as TGTGCCACCAGCAGAGATCGACAGAAAAATGAAAAACTGTTTTTT.

This clone showed up just a few times. The genes are TRBV18 and TRBJ2-2, with D possibly TRBD2 on 6 matching bases. Germline-derived CDR1 and CDR2 are KGHSH and LQKENI. V lost 4 bases and J lost 0, with 12 bases in between. The CDR3 runs 16 residues. The CDR3 nucleotides read TGTGCCAGCTCACGATCCGGGACTCCGAACACCGGGGAGCTGTTTTTT. Its translation is CASSRSGTPNTGELFF.

The V call is TRBV4-1, the J call TRBJ1-6; D uncertain. The CDR3 has 15 amino acids. The germline V gene encodes CDR1 MGHRA and CDR2 YSYEKL. V lost 0 bases, J lost 6 bases, and 9 bases lay in between. The CDR3 protein is CASSQDWAANSPLHF. The CDR3 DNA reads TGCGCCAGCAGCCAAGATTGGGCAGCTAATTCACCCCTCCACTTT.

V usage is TRBV30 and J usage is TRBJ1-3; a weak D match, TRBD1 (5 bases). Trimming cost V 8 bases and J 0 bases, with 11 bases left between them. The CDR3 covers 13 residues. Germline CDR1 GTSNPN, CDR2 SVGIG (reference sequence). CDR3 sequence (DNA): TGTGCCCGGGAACAGGTCTCTGGAAACACCATATATTTT. It is translated as CAREQVSGNTIYF.

V gene TRBV7-2 combines with J gene TRBJ2-3, with unresolved D. Germline CDR1 reads SGHTA; CDR2 reads FQGNSA. Trimming took 1 base from V and 0 from J, leaving 17 bases between them. This CDR3 spans 18 amino acids. DNA of the CDR3: TGTGCCAGCAGCTTAGTTTGGGGAAGCCAGGCTAGCACAGATACGCAGTATTTT. Translating it yields CASSLVWGSQASTDTQYF.

This sequence joins TRBV28 and TRBJ1-5, with 9 bases lining up with TRBD1. The CDR3 has 16 residues. Germline lookup yields CDR1 MDHEN and CDR2 SYDVKM. V lost 6 bases and J lost 2; bases outside the gene matches: 8. The CDR3 DNA is TGTGCCAGCAGACCTCCGGGACAGGGCGGCAATCAGCCCCAGCATTTT. It yields the protein CASRPPGQGGNQPQHF.

V gene TRBV28 combines with J gene TRBJ2-2; D remains ambiguous. Trimming shortened V by 3 bases and J by 4 bases, and 9 bases separated the two germline ends. This CDR3 has 14 amino acids. Germline V gene lookup returns CDR1 MDHEN and CDR2 SYDVKM. The CDR3 here is CASSLRGPTGELFF. CDR3 nucleotides: TGTGCCAGCAGTTTGAGAGGTCCCACCGGGGAGCTGTTTTTT.

This chain joins TRBV5-1 and TRBJ2-7, with D unresolved. The CDR3 consists of 14 residues. Germline lookup yields CDR1 SGHRS and CDR2 YFSETQ. Between the trimmed V and J ends, which lost 4 bases and 1 base, there was a span of 12 bases. CDR3 region: CASSPTAYSYEQYF. The CDR3 region has the DNA TGCGCCAGCAGCCCGACGGCCTATTCCTACGAGCAGTACTTC.

The chain joins TRBV2 to TRBJ2-1; 9 bases map to TRBD1. This CDR3 has 16 residues. Unmatched junction bases numbered 14, after V lost 7 bases and J lost 7 bases. CDR1 is SNHLY and CDR2 is FYNNEI in the germline V gene. This CDR3 is CASTRLRDRAENEQFF. DNA for the CDR3: TGTGCCAGCACGAGACTCAGGGACAGGGCGGAGAATGAGCAGTTCTTC.

V usage is TRBV28 and J usage is TRBJ1-1; D gene ambiguous. The V and J ends lost 2 bases and 3 bases respectively, with 10 bases between them. This CDR3 has 14 residues. Germline V gene lookup returns CDR1 MDHEN and CDR2 SYDVKM. CDR3 nucleotide sequence: TGTGCCAGCAGTTTAAGGCGGTTGGACACTGAAGCTTTCTTT. Protein sequence: CASSLRRLDTEAFF.

The chain combines TRBV7-9 with TRBJ2-5; D gene unclear. The V gene's germline CDR1 is SEHNR and CDR2 FQNEAQ (reference sequence). The CDR3 totals 15 residues. The ends were cut back, 1 base at V and 1 base at J, with 10 bases in the middle. Here the CDR3 DNA reads TGTGCCAGCAGCTTAGAATTGAAAGGCCAAGAGACCCAGTACTTC. It yields the protein CASSLELKGQETQYF.

The chain carries TRBV11-3 and TRBJ2-2, with 7 bases aligning to TRBD1. Losses at the gene ends were 8 bases for V and 7 bases for J; bases not matched to a gene: 10. The CDR3 spans 14 residues. Germline lookup yields CDR1 SGHNT and CDR2 YENEEA. The CDR3, as DNA: TGTGCCAGCGGGGAACAGGGGAAGTACGGGGAGCTGTTTTTT. This translates into CASGEQGKYGELFF.